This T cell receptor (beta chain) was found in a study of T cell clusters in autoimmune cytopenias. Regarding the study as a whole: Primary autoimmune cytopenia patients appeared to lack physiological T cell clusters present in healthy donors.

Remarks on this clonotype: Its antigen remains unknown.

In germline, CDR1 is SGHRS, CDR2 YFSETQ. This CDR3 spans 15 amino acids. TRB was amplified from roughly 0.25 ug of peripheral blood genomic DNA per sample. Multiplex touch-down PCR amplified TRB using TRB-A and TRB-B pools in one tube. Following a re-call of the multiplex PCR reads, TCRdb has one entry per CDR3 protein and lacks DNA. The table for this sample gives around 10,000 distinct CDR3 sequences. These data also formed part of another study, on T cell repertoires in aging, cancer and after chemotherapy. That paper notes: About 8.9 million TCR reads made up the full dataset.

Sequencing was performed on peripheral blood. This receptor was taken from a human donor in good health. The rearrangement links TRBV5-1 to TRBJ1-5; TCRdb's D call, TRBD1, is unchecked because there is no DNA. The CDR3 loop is CASSPGEYSNQPQHF. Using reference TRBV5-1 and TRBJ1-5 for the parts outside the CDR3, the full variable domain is KAGVTQTPRYLIKTRGQQVTLSCSPISGHRSVSWYQQTPGQGLQFLFEYFSETQRNKGNFPGRFSGRQFSNSRSEMNVSTLELGDSALYLCASSPGEYSNQPQHFGDGTRLSIL.